What follows describes a single T cell receptor beta chain. Per the original methods: Reference gene primer amplification gave nucleated cell count estimates. The protocol was immunoSEQ multiplex PCR, while the TCRdb copy is restricted to in-frame clones and leaves out a portion. V and J calls and clone size are copied from that table; D and trimming were computed from the DNA. Of around 100,000 clones listed, over 75% are singletons. The data are from a study of blood T cell repertoires in COVID-19. Study overall: COVID-19 samples, acute and convalescent, were from the United States, Italy and Spain. The analysed material was cDNA or gDNA that came from T cells, B-cell-depleted T cells, or PBMCs.

J gave up 4 bases and V 2 bases, and 5 bases lay outside the gene matches. Germline values: CDR1 LGHDT, CDR2 YNNKEL (reference sequence). CDR3 size: 14 residues. Sequenced material: peripheral blood. The rearrangement joins TRBV3-1 (or the pseudogene TRBV3-2) to TRBJ2-7; 7 bases align to TRBD1. The TCR originated in a human donor in a cohort sampled during active or convalescent COVID-19. The CDR3 DNA reads TGTGCCAGCAGCCAAATGACAGGGCGGTACGAGCAGTACTTC. This sequence encodes CASSQMTGRYEQYF.